The subject of this entry is one TCR beta chain. Its target is not known. Patients' lesions had not changed for the previous 6 months. This CDR3 is 11 amino acids long. In germline, CDR1 is SNHLY, CDR2 FYNNEI. The germline V and J ends were trimmed by 6 bases and 12 bases, with 15 bases remaining between them. Assay: immunoSEQ multiplex PCR; the TCRdb copy retains only in-frame clones and omits some. The top ten clones hold roughly 5% of a sample with 70,000 to 95,000 clones, roughly 94% of them seen once. This sample stems from a study of resident and recirculating memory T cells in vitiligo. Study-level points and caveats: No unique dominant TCR clone was found in vitiligo lesions. Non-conserved TCRs across sites and patients suggested distinct clones per lesion.

The clonotype originates from a male donor with vitiligo. V usage is TRBV2 and J usage is TRBJ2-7; tentatively, D is TRBD2 (5 bases). Sequenced: blood. CDR3 sequence (DNA): TGTGCCAGCAGATCGGGCCCGAGGGCGTACTTC. It specifies CASRSGPRAYF.